Presented here are 27 T cell receptor beta chains from one specimen sequenced in a study of T cells in Graves' hyperthyroidism and ophthalmopathy. Using RNA transcripts as the source, TCR beta CDR3 regions were amplified. An initial round of RT-PCR targeting the TCR CDR3 relied on the HTBI primer set. TCRdb ran MiXCR on the multiplex PCR reads and lists one entry per CDR3 protein. The profile covers about 600,000 distinct CDR3 sequences, with roughly 15% appearing a single time and under 15% taken by the ten largest. Sequences were obtained from blood. The receptor set was obtained from a woman between 45 and 65 years old with Graves' ophthalmopathy.

This clonotype was counted a few times. The J gene is TRBJ1-1, the V gene TRBV5-1; D unclear. The V gene's germline CDR1 is SGHRS and CDR2 YFSETQ. The length of the CDR3 is 13 residues. V was shortened by 9 bases and J by 2 bases, with 14 bases between the two germline ends. The CDR3 is CATRREINTEAFF. The DNA of the CDR3 is TGCGCCACCCGCCGAGAGATCAACACTGAAGCTTTCTTT.

This clonotype was seen repeatedly, ten times or more. V gene TRBV7-9 combines with J gene TRBJ2-3; TRBD1 matches 11 bases. The CDR3 runs 15 residues. Trimming took 5 bases from V and 6 from J; bases not matched to a gene: 7. The germline V gene has CDR1 SEHNR and CDR2 FQNEAQ (reference sequence). Here the CDR3 reads CASSTFRDRGDTQYF. The CDR3 region has the DNA TGTGCCAGCAGCACGTTCCGGGACAGGGGGGATACGCAGTATTTT.

This clonotype was recorded at least ten times. The gene calls are TRBV24-1 and TRBJ1-4; no clear D gene. The CDR3 runs 14 residues. CDR1 and CDR2 from the germline V gene are KGHDR and SFDVKD. The ends were cut back, 9 bases at V and 6 bases at J, with 16 bases in the middle. The CDR3 here is CATQGTIGDEKLFF. The DNA of the CDR3 is TGTGCCACCCAAGGAACCATTGGGGATGAAAAACTGTTTTTT.

In this sample, this clonotype turned up a few times. The J gene is TRBJ2-7, the V gene TRBV19, with D possibly being TRBD2 (5 bases). Germline V gene lookup returns CDR1 LNHDA and CDR2 SQIVND (reference sequence). Trimming stripped 6 bases from V and 1 base from J, with 19 bases between. The CDR3 is 16 amino acids. The CDR3 protein is CASRSLAGAASYEQYF. The CDR3 coding sequence is TGTGCCAGTAGATCTCTCGCGGGCGCAGCTTCCTACGAGCAGTACTTC.

This clonotype was seen a handful of times. The chain links TRBV18 to TRBJ2-1, with 7 bases identical to TRBD2. The J segment lost 0 bases and the V segment lost 3 bases, leaving 8 bases of the junction unmatched. The length of the CDR3 is 17 residues. The germline gives CDR1 KGHSH, CDR2 LQKENI. The CDR3 here is CASSPEGGSRSYNEQFF. The CDR3 DNA follows: TGTGCCAGCTCACCGGAGGGCGGGAGCCGCTCCTACAATGAGCAGTTCTTC.

V is TRBV7-9 and J is TRBJ2-7; 9 nucleotides line up with TRBD1. The germline gives CDR1 SEHNR, CDR2 FQNEAQ (reference sequence). Trimming cost V 5 bases and J 3 bases; bases outside gene matches: 5. There are 14 residues in the CDR3. CDR3 amino acids: CASSIGTGNYEQYF. CDR3 bases: TGTGCCAGCAGCATCGGGACAGGGAACTACGAGCAGTACTTC.

The J gene is TRBJ1-5, the V gene TRBV28; TRBD1 matches 7 bases. The CDR3 extends over 19 amino acids. V was clipped by 3 bases and J by 3 bases; unmatched bases: 17. From germline, CDR1 is MDHEN and CDR2 SYDVKM. The DNA of the CDR3 is TGTGCCAGCAGTTTCAGCGGTTCGGCGGGACAGCATAACAATCAGCCCCAGCATTTT. It specifies CASSFSGSAGQHNNQPQHF.

This clonotype was detected many times. The chain uses TRBV20-1 and TRBJ2-7; 8 bases are shared with TRBD2. This CDR3 spans 15 amino acids. J lost 5 bases, V lost 6 bases, and 15 bases had no gene match. Germline assignment: CDR1 DFQATT and CDR2 SNEGSKA (reference sequence). CDR3 region: CSAAGGGSQFDEQYF. The CDR3 DNA reads TGCAGTGCAGCCGGGGGGGGGAGTCAATTTGACGAGCAGTACTTC.

This clonotype was counted between two and nine times. J is TRBJ2-1 and V is TRBV14, with 7 bases that match TRBD1. Germline V gene sequence: CDR1 SGHDN, CDR2 FVKESK. The CDR3 runs to 14 residues. V lost 6 bases to trimming and J lost 7 bases; unmatched junction nucleotides: 9. For the CDR3, the DNA is TGTGCCAGCAGACGTCAGGGGGTCGAAAATGAGCAGTTCTTC. Its translation is CASRRQGVENEQFF.

This clonotype was seen many times. J is TRBJ1-4 and V is TRBV12-3 or TRBV12-4, with a weak D call TRBD1 (6 bases). V gave up 4 bases and J gave up 0 bases, with 15 bases separating them. CDR3 length equals 17 residues. CDR3 region: CASSYPPGQATNEKLFF. For the CDR3, the DNA is TGTGCCAGCAGTTACCCCCCGGGACAAGCAACTAATGAAAAACTGTTTTTT.

This clonotype has at least ten counts. The rearrangement joins TRBV28 to TRBJ2-2; 9 bases agree with TRBD1. From germline, CDR1 is MDHEN and CDR2 SYDVKM. V was clipped by 4 bases and J by 2 bases; unmatched bases: 14. The CDR3 extends over 19 amino acids. CDR3 coding DNA: TGTGCCAGCAGTTCGCCTTACAGGGGGCGAAATATCAACACCGGGGAGCTGTTTTTT. Protein product: CASSSPYRGRNINTGELFF.

This clonotype was found a few times. The chain couples TRBV6-2 or TRBV6-3 to TRBJ2-1; 7 positions match TRBD2. The V gene's germline CDR1 is MNHEY and CDR2 SVGEGT. The CDR3 length is 15 residues. Trimming at V came to 2 bases and at J to 5 bases, leaving 6 bases not matched to a gene. The CDR3 nucleotides are TGTGCCAGCAGTTACCGGGACTACAGCAACAATGAGCAGTTCTTC. It is translated as CASSYRDYSNNEQFF.

The table lists this clonotype with a few counts. V gene TRBV29-1 combines with J gene TRBJ1-2; TRBD1 is a possible D gene (6 bases). CDR1 and CDR2 (germline): SQVTM, ANQGSEA. Trimming took off 3 bases at V and 8 bases at J, with 16 bases between the two ends. The CDR3 is 13 residues long. The CDR3 protein is CSVESYRVGGYTF. The CDR3 nucleotides read TGCAGCGTTGAGTCTTACAGGGTAGGAGGCTACACCTTC.

This clonotype was recorded many times. V is TRBV28 and J is TRBJ2-2; TRBD2 might be the D (6 bases). There are 16 residues in the CDR3. CDR1 MDHEN and CDR2 SYDVKM come from the germline V gene. V lost 6 bases, J lost 4 bases, and 18 bases lay in between. The CDR3 DNA reads as TGTGCCAGCAGCTGGCCCCGGACTATACTCACCGGGGAGCTGTTTTTT. This gives the protein CASSWPRTILTGELFF.

This clonotype was found a few times. A much larger clonotype is one base distant, so this may be a read error. This chain joins TRBV3-1 and TRBJ1-1; a possible D gene is TRBD1 (6 bases). This CDR3 has 14 amino acids. Germline-derived CDR1 and CDR2 are LGHDT and YNNKEL (reference sequence). V dropped 1 base and J dropped 10 bases, with 16 bases sitting between them. The CDR3 region has the DNA TGTGCCAGCAGCCAAGGCCCGGGGGCTGGTGGAGCTTTCTTT. Protein sequence: CASSQGPGAGGAFF.

This clonotype was found many times. V gene TRBV27 combines with J gene TRBJ2-7; D uncertain. Germline V lookup: CDR1 MNHEY, CDR2 SMNVEV (reference sequence). The V end lost 1 base, the J end lost 4 bases, and 11 bases lay between the germline ends. The CDR3 is made up of 14 amino acids. Here the CDR3 reads CASSLFTTPYEQYF. CDR3 nucleotides: TGTGCCAGCAGTTTATTCACCACTCCTTACGAGCAGTACTTC.

This clonotype was counted at least ten times. The chain couples TRBV7-9 to TRBJ2-5; D is unresolved. The CDR3 totals 13 residues. Trimming pared 4 bases from V and 5 bases from J, leaving 11 bases between. The germline V gene has CDR1 SEHNR and CDR2 FQNEAQ (reference sequence). CDR3 DNA sequence: TGTGCCAGCAGCTCCCTTTTGTTTGAGACCCAGTACTTC. As protein: CASSSLLFETQYF.

A single count supports this clonotype. The chain joins TRBV19 to TRBJ2-5; 8 positions agree with TRBD2. There are 17 residues in the CDR3. Unmatched junction bases numbered 10, after V lost 0 bases and J lost 4 bases. Per germline, CDR1 LNHDA and CDR2 SQIVND (reference sequence). CDR3 sequence (DNA): TGTGCCAGTAGTATAGATATTGGGACTAGTCAGTTAGAGACCCAGTACTTC. It translates to CASSIDIGTSQLETQYF.

This clonotype was counted at least ten times. The chain is built from TRBV7-2 and TRBJ2-1; D unclear. CDR1 and CDR2 from the germline V gene are SGHTA and FQGNSA. The length of the CDR3 is 15 residues. V lost 7 bases and J lost 3, with 16 bases in between. The CDR3 DNA is TGTGCCAGCACCCCTACGGCCAGTTTCTACAATGAGCAGTTCTTC. This codes for CASTPTASFYNEQFF.

Remarks on this clonotype: A read error may be the cause here, since a much bigger clone is one base away. The chain couples TRBV20-1 to TRBJ2-7; 12 nucleotides align to TRBD2. The better agreement between TRBJ2-1 and the DNA end casts doubt on the J call. Germline lookup yields CDR1 DFQATT and CDR2 SNEGSKA (reference sequence). The CDR3 consists of 15 residues. The CDR3 DNA is TGCAGTGCTAGTCCACTAGCGGGAGGATCCTACGAGCAGTTCTTC. Protein sequence: CSASPLAGGSYEQFF.

This clonotype came up many times. V is TRBV9 and J is TRBJ2-6; 11 nucleotides line up with TRBD1. The ends lost 0 bases at V and 4 bases at J; junction bases unmatched: 12. This CDR3 has 20 amino acids. The germline V gene has CDR1 SGDLS and CDR2 YYNGEE. Written as DNA, the CDR3 is TGTGCCAGCAGCGTAGCTACGTGGACAGGGGGCATGGGAGGGGCCAACGTCCTGACTTTC. Residues: CASSVATWTGGMGGANVLTF.

This clonotype was counted ten times or more. In DNA, the CDR3 is TGTGCCAGCAGCCCCGGGTATAGCAATCAGCCCCAGCATTTT. Protein product: CASSPGYSNQPQHF. The V and J genes are TRBV18 and TRBJ1-5; the D is unclear. Trimming removed 8 bases at V and 0 bases at J, with 11 bases between. Germline CDR1 and CDR2: KGHSH and LQKENI. This CDR3 region has 14 residues. The full variable domain, its missing parts supplied by reference TRBV18 and TRBJ1-5, is NAGVMQNPRHLVRRRGQEARLRCSPMKGHSHVYWYRQLPEEGLKFMVYLQKENIIDESGMPKERFSAEFPKEGPSILRIQQVVRGDSAAYFCASSPGYSNQPQHFGDGTRLSIL.

This clonotype was counted a few times. The gene calls are TRBV30 and TRBJ1-4; the D gene is possibly TRBD1 (5 bases). V gave up 2 bases and J gave up 4 bases, with 8 bases separating them. The CDR3 sequence is 13 residues long. Germline loops: CDR1 GTSNPN, CDR2 SVGIG (reference sequence). The CDR3 region has the DNA TGTGCCTGGAGTCCAGGGATTAATGAAAAACTGTTTTTT. It is translated as CAWSPGINEKLFF. The entire variable domain, with the rest obtained from reference TRBV30 and TRBJ1-4, is as follows: SQTIHQWPATLVQPVGSPLSLECTVEGTSNPNLYWYRQAAGRGLQLLFYSVGIGQISSEVPQNLSASRPQDRQFILSSKKLLLSDSGFYLCAWSPGINEKLFFGSGTQLSVL.

This clonotype was detected a few times. The genes are TRBV20-1 and TRBJ1-2; TRBD1 aligns across 7 bases. The CDR3 totals 13 residues. Germline lookup yields CDR1 DFQATT and CDR2 SNEGSKA (reference sequence). The V and J ends lost 3 bases and 6 bases, in that order; junction bases with no gene match: 7. The CDR3 region has the DNA TGCAGTGCTAGCATGCAGGGGGTCGATGGCTACACCTTC. Translating gives CSASMQGVDGYTF.

This clonotype has ten or more counts. The chain carries TRBV18 and TRBJ2-1; D gene unclear. The CDR3 has 14 residues. From germline, CDR1 is KGHSH and CDR2 LQKENI. Deletions cut 1 base from V and 9 bases from J, with 13 bases between. The CDR3 region is CASSPRAGFGEQFF. CDR3 bases: TGTGCCAGCTCACCACGGGCAGGTTTTGGTGAGCAGTTCTTC.

At least ten counts were recorded for this clonotype. The V call is TRBV20-1, the J call TRBJ2-7, with a tentative D call TRBD1 (6 bases). CDR1 and CDR2 from the germline V gene are DFQATT and SNEGSKA (reference sequence). V dropped 2 bases and J dropped 3 bases, with 26 bases sitting between them. This CDR3 region has 18 residues. CDR3 region: CSARKGLVTPDRFYEQYF. As DNA, the CDR3 is TGCAGTGCTAGAAAGGGTCTGGTGACTCCCGACAGGTTCTACGAGCAGTACTTC.

The V call is TRBV24-1, the J call TRBJ2-7; D is undetermined. The germline gives CDR1 KGHDR, CDR2 SFDVKD. The V end lost 6 bases, the J end lost 3 bases, and 20 bases lay between the germline ends. The CDR3 covers 16 residues. The CDR3 loop reads CATSPPRRQTNYEQYF. Written as DNA, the CDR3 is TGTGCCACCAGTCCCCCTCGGCGGCAGACAAACTACGAGCAGTACTTC.